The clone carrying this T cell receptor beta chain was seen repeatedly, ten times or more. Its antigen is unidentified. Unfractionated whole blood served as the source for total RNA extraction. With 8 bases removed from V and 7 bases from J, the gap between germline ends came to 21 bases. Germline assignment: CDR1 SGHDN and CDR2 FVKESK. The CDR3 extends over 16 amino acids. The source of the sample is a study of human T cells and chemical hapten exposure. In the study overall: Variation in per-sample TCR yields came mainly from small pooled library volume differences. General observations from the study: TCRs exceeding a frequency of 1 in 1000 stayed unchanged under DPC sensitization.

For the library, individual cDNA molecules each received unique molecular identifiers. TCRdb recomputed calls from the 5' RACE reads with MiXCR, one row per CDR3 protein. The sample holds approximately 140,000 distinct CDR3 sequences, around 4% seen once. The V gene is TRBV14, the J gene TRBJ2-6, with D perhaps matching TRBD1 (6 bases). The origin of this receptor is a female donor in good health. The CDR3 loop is CASRGDRYLGANVLTF. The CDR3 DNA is TGTGCCAGCCGGGGCGACAGGTACCTCGGAGCCAACGTCCTGACTTTC. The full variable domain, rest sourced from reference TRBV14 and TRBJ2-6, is EAGVTQFPSHSVIEKGQTVTLRCDPISGHDNLYWYRRVMGKEIKFLLHFVKESKQDESGMPNNRFLAERTGGTYSTLKVQPAELEDSGVYFCASRGDRYLGANVLTFGAGSRLTVL.